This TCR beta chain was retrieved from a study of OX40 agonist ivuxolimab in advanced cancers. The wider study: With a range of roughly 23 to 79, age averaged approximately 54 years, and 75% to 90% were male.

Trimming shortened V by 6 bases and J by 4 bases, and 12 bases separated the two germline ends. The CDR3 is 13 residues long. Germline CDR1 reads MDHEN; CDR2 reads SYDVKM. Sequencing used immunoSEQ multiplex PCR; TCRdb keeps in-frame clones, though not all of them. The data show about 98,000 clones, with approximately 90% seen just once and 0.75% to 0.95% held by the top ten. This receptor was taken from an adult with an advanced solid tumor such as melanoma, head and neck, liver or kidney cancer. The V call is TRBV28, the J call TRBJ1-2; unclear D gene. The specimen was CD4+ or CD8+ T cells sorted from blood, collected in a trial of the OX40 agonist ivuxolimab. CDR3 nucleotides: TGTGCCAGCAGCCTGACACTGCTCTATGGCTACACCTTC. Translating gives CASSLTLLYGYTF.